This T cell receptor (beta chain) was captured by sequencing in a study of blood T cells in healthy people across ages. Through a sample-barcoded 5' primer and a J-beta primer mix, a second PCR was run for roughly 7 to 12 cycles. TCRdb processed the 5' RACE reads anew with MiXCR; each CDR3 protein has one entry. The sample contains around 990,000 distinct CDR3 sequences, 20% to 25% of which appear only once. This clonotype appeared a few times. The CDR3 has 15 amino acids. Per germline, CDR1 MNHEY and CDR2 SMNVEV (reference sequence). The V end lost 6 bases, the J end lost 4 bases, and 15 bases lay between the germline ends. These sequences were also reported in another study, on T cells of mothers and their children.

Sequenced material: blood. V is TRBV27 and J is TRBJ2-2; D gene unclear. The TCR originated in a girl aged 2 to 9 in good health. Here the CDR3 DNA reads TGTGCCAGCAGCCAGGACGGTTTTCCCACCGGGGAGCTGTTTTTT. This codes for CASSQDGFPTGELFF.